Detailed here is one TCR beta chain. The assay was immunoSEQ multiplex PCR, and TCRdb's table has in-frame clones only and misses some. The profile shows roughly 23,000 clones, 89% of them singletons. Methotrexate plus calcineurin inhibitor accompanied controls' myeloablative marrow transplants; sampling was 1 year later. This entry belongs to a study of T cells after posttransplantation cyclophosphamide. This material consisted of PBMCs, taken after an allogeneic stem cell transplant with a calcineurin inhibitor and methotrexate. The sequence was obtained from a female patient in her forties or fifties who received an allogeneic stem cell transplant from an unrelated donor, was CMV-positive, and had chronic GVHD only. The graft donor may have given rise to some T cells.

The CDR3: CASSPTVYGYTF. The CDR3 coding sequence is TGTGCCAGCAGTCCAACAGTCTATGGCTACACCTTC. V gene TRBV28 combines with J gene TRBJ1-2, with D hard to call. The V gene lost 5 bases and the J gene lost 4 bases, with 8 bases spanning the gap. CDR3 length equals 12 residues. In germline, CDR1 is MDHEN, CDR2 SYDVKM.